This entry describes one TCR beta chain. Its antigen is unidentified. The junction departs from the called germline gene at one end, perhaps through a read error. The sample is drawn from a study of cytomegalovirus exposure and HLA in healthy donors. Study-level information: Within the Caucasian-associated ancestry cluster were roughly 81% of the approximately 400 genotyped donors.

The CDR3 loop spans 17 amino acids. The germline gives CDR1 SEHNR, CDR2 FQNEAQ (reference sequence). General study findings and limits: The authors listed some 150 TCR beta chains as cytomegalovirus-associated. Later on, a genetic analysis was performed. It linked a missense variant in DCLRE1C with V- and J-gene trimming of TCR beta.

Both 60 Vbeta primers and 13 Jbeta primers went into the PCR. Method: immunoSEQ multiplex PCR; TCRdb's copy keeps in-frame clones and lacks some. Here the sample spans 90,000 to 120,000 clones, 82% being singletons. Sequencing was done on a sample of PBMCs. The sequence was obtained from a man in his thirties or forties in good health and CMV-seropositive. This chain joins TRBV7-9 and TRBJ1-2; D is possibly TRBD1 (5 bases). The CDR3 DNA reads TGTTCCAGCAGCTTACCGGCGCCAGGGCTTGCTAACTATGGCTACACCTTC. Translation: CSSSLPAPGLANYGYTF.